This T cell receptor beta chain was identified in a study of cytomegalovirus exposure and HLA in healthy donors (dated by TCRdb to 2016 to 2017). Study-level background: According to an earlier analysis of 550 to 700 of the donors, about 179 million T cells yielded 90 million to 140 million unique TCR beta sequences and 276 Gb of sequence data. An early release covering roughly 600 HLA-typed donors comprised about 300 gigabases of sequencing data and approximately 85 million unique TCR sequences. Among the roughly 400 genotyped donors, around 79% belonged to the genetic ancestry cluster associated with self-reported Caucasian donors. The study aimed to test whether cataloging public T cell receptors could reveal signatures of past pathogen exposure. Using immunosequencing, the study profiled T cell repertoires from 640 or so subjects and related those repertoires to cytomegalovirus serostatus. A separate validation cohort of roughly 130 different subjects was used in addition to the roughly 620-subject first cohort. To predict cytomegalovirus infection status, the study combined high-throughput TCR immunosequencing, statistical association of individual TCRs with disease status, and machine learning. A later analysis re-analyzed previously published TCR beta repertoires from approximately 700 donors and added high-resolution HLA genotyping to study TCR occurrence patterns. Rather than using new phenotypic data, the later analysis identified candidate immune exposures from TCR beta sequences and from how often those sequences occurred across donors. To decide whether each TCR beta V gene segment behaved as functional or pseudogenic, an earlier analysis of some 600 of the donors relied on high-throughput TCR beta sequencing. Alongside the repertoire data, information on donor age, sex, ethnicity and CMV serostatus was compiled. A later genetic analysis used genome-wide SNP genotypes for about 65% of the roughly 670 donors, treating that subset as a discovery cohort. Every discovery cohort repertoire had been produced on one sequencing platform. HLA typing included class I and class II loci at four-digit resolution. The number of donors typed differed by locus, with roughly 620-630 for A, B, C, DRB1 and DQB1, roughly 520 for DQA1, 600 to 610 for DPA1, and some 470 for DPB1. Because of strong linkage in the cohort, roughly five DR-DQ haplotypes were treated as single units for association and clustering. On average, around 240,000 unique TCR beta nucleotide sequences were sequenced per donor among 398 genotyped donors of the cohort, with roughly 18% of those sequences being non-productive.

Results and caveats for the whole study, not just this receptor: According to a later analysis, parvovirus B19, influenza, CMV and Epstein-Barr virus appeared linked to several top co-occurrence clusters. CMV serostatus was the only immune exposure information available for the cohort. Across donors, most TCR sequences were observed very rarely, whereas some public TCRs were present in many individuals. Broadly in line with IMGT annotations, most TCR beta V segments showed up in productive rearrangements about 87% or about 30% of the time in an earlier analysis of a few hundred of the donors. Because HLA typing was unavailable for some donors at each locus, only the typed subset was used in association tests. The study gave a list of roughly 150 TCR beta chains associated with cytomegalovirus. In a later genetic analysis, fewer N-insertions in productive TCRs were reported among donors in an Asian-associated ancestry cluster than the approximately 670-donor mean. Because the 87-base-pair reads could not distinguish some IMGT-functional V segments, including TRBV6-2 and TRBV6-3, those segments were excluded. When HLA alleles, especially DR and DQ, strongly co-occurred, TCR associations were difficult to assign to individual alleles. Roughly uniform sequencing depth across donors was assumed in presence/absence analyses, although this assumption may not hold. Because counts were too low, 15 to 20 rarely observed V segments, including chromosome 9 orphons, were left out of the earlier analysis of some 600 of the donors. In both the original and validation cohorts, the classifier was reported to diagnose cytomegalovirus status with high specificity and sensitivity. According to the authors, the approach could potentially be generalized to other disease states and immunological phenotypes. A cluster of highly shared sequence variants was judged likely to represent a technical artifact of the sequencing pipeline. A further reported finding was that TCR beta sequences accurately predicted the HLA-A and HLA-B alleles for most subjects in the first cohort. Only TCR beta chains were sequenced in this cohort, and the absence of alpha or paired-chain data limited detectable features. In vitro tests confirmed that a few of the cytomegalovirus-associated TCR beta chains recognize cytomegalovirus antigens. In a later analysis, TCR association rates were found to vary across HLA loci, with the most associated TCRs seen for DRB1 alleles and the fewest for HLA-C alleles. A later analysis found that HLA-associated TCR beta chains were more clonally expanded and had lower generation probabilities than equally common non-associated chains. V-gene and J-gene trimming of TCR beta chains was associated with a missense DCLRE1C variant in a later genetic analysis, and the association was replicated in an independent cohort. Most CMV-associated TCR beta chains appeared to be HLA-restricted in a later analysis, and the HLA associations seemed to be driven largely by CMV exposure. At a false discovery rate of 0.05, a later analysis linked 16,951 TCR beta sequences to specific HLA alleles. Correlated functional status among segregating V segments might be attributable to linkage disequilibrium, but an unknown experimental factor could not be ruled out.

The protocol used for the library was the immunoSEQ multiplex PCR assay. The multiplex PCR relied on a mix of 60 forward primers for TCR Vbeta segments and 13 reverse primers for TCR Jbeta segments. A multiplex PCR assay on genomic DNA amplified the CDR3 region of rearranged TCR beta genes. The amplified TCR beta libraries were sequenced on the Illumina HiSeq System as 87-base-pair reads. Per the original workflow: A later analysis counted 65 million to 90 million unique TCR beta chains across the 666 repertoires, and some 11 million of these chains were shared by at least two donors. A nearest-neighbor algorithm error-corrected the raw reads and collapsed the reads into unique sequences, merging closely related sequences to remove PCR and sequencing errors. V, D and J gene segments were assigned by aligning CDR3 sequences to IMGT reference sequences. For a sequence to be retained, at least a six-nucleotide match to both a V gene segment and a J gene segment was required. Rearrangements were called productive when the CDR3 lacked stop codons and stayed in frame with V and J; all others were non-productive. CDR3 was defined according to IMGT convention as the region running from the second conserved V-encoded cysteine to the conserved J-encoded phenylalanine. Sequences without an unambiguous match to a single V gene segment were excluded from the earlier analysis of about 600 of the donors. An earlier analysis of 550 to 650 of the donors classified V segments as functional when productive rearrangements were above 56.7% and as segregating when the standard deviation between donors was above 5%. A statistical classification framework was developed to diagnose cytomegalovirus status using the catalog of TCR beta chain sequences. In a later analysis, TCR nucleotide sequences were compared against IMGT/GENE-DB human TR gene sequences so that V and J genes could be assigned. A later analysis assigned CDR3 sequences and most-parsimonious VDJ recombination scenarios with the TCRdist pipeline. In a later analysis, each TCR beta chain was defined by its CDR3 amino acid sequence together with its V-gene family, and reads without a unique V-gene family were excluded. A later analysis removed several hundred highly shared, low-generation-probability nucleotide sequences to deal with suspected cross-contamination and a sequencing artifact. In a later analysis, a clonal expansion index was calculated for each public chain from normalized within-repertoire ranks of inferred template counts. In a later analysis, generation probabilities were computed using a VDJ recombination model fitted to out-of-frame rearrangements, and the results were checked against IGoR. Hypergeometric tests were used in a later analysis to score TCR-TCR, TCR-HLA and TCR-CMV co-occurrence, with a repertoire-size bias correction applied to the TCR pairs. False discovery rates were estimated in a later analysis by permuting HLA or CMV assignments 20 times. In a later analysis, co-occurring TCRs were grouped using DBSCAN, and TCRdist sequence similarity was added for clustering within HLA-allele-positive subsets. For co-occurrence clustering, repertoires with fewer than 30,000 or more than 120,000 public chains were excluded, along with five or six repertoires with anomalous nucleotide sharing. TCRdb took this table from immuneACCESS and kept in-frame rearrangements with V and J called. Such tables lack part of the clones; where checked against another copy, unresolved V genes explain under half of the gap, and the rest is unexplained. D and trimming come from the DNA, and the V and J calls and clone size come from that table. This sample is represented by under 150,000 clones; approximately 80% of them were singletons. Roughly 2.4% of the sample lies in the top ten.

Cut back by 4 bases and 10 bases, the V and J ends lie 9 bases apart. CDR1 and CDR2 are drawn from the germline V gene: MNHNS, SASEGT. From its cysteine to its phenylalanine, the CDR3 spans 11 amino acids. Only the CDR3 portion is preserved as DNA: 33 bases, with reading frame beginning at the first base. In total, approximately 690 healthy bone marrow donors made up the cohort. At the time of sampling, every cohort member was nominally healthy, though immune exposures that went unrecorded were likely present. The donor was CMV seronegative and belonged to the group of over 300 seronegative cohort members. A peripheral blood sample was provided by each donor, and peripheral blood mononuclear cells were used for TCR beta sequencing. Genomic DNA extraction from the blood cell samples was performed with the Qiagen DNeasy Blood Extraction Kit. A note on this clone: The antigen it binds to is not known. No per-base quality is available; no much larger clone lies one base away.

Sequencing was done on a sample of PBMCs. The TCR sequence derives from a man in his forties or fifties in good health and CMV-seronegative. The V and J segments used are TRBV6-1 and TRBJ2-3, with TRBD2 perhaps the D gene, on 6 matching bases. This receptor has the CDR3 CASSARDSQYF. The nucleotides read TGTGCCAGCAGTGCCCGGGACTCGCAGTATTTT.